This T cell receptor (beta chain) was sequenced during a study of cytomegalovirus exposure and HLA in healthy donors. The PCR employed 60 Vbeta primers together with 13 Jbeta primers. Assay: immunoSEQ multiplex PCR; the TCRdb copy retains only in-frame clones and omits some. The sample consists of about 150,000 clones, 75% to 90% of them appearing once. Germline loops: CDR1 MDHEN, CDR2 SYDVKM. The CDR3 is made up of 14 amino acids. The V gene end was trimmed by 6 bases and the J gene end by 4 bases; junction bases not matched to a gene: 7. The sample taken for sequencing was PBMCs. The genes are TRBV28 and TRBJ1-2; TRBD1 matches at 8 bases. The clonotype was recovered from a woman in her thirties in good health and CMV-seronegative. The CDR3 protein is CASRTGDFAYGYTF. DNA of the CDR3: TGTGCCAGCAGGACAGGGGACTTCGCCTATGGCTACACCTTC.